A single sample gave rise to the 21 T cell receptor beta chains below, sequenced in a study of shared clonotypes between healthy human individuals. Naive CD8 populations comprised CD45RO-negative cells positively selected for CCR7, excluding terminally differentiated effector memory CD45RA+ cells. Here immunoSEQ multiplex PCR was the method, and the copy in TCRdb shows in-frame clones only, minus some. The top ten hold about 1.1% of the sample, which has about 2 million clones, roughly 94% seen once. The sample comprised naive CD8+ T cells sorted from blood. The source of these receptors is a man between 18 and 35 years old in good health.

This clone has a single count. J is TRBJ2-7 and V is TRBV29-1; the match to TRBD2 covers 14 bases. Per the germline V gene, CDR1 is SQVTM and CDR2 is ANQGSEA. V gave up 3 bases and J gave up 11 bases; unmatched junction bases: 3. The CDR3 has 12 residues. The CDR3 is CSVEGLAGEKYF. The DNA for the CDR3 is TGCAGCGTTGAGGGACTAGCGGGAGAGAAGTACTTC.

The chain combines TRBV28 with TRBJ2-7; D tentatively fits TRBD1 or TRBD2 (6 bases each). Germline V CDR1 and CDR2: MDHEN, SYDVKM. Trimming shortened V by 4 bases and J by 0 bases, and 19 bases separated the two germline ends. The CDR3 has 17 amino acids. The CDR3 DNA reads as TGTGCCAGCAGTTCACGCCATTCACAGGGAGGCTCCTACGAGCAGTACTTC. Translation: CASSSRHSQGGSYEQYF.

The chain uses TRBV28 and TRBJ2-1; 14 bases are shared with TRBD2. The CDR3 is made up of 16 amino acids. The V segment lost 5 bases and the J segment 7 bases; nucleotides outside the gene matches: 7. Germline CDR1 reads MDHEN; CDR2 reads SYDVKM. The CDR3 is CASSPGLAGEMNEQFF. The CDR3 DNA sequence: TGTGCCAGCAGTCCGGGACTAGCGGGGGAAATGAATGAGCAGTTCTTC.

This chain links TRBV2 with TRBJ2-7, with D unresolved. Trimming pared 3 bases from V and 5 bases from J, leaving 11 bases between. The CDR3 covers 13 residues. Germline V CDR1 and CDR2: SNHLY, FYNNEI. CDR3 DNA: TGTGCCAGCAGTGATTCTAGTTGGGACGAGCAGTACTTC. Encoded protein: CASSDSSWDEQYF.

V usage is TRBV5-6 and J usage is TRBJ2-7; D is possibly TRBD2 (5 bases). Per the germline V gene, CDR1 is SGHDT and CDR2 is YYEEEE. CDR3 length equals 13 residues. V was shortened by 6 bases and J by 3 bases, with 13 bases between the two germline ends. The CDR3 nucleotides are TGTGCCAGCACGGCGGGTGCGAGCTACGAGCAGTACTTC. Its translation is CASTAGASYEQYF.

The rearrangement uses TRBV15 and TRBJ2-5; D is ambiguous. CDR3 length: 11 amino acids. Germline-derived CDR1 and CDR2 are LNHNV and YYDKDF (reference sequence). Trimming left V 4 bases short and J 4 bases short, with 4 bases between. DNA for the CDR3: TGTGCCACCAGCAATGCAGAGACCCAGTACTTC. As protein: CATSNAETQYF.

The V gene is TRBV6-5, the J gene TRBJ1-2, with D hard to call. Germline-derived CDR1 and CDR2 are MNHEY and SVGAGI. The ends were cut back, 6 bases at V and 4 bases at J, with 12 bases in the middle. There are 13 residues in the CDR3. The CDR3 sequence: CASRITVGYGYTF. The CDR3 region has the DNA TGTGCCAGCAGAATTACAGTTGGCTATGGCTACACCTTC.

The V call is TRBV4-1, the J call TRBJ2-7; D might be TRBD1 or TRBD2, each matching 5 bases. Germline CDR1 reads MGHRA; CDR2 reads YSYEKL. V gave up 4 bases and J gave up 5 bases, with 15 bases separating them. There are 14 residues in the CDR3. In DNA, the CDR3 is TGCGCCAGCAGCCTTGGGCCGGGACCAGACGAGCAGTACTTC. Amino acid sequence: CASSLGPGPDEQYF.

The genes are TRBV13 and TRBJ2-5, with D unresolved. This CDR3 comprises 16 residues. Germline CDR1 is PRHDT and CDR2 is FYEKMQ (reference sequence). V gave up 0 bases and J gave up 7 bases, with 18 bases separating them. CDR3 DNA: TGTGCCAGCAGCTTAGGCCCGGTAGGGATGTCCGGGACCCAGTACTTC. Translation gives CASSLGPVGMSGTQYF.

The rearrangement joins TRBV28 to TRBJ2-3, with 10 nucleotides matching TRBD2. The CDR3 is made up of 23 amino acids. CDR1 MDHEN and CDR2 SYDVKM come from the germline V gene. V was pared by 2 bases and J by 0 bases, with 23 bases of the junction left unmatched. The CDR3 nucleotides read TGTGCCAGCAGTTTAATCGCCCTGATAACCCCCAGCGGGGGGGCAGGTAGCACAGATACGCAGTATTTT. This translates into CASSLIALITPSGGAGSTDTQYF.

This chain uses TRBV7-2 with TRBJ2-2; the match to TRBD2 covers 8 bases. The CDR3 is 16 residues long. J was trimmed by 3 bases and V by 7 bases; bases with no gene match: 10. CDR1 is SGHTA, CDR2 FQGNSA, per germline. CDR3 coding DNA: TGTGCCAGCAACTTGATAGCGGGGCAATACACCGGGGAGCTGTTTTTT. It specifies CASNLIAGQYTGELFF.

In nucleotides, the CDR3 is TGTGCCAGCAGCACCCGGAGAAGACATCTCTCCGGGGCCAACGTCCTGACTTTC. It translates to CASSTRRRHLSGANVLTF. The chain employs TRBV12-1 and TRBJ2-6. TRBV12-1 is assigned pseudogene status. CDR3 length: 18 residues.

This clone appeared once. The chain recombines TRBV5-1 with TRBJ1-4; possible D gene TRBD1, 5 bases. CDR3 length equals 16 residues. Germline V lookup: CDR1 SGHRS, CDR2 YFSETQ. The V gene lost 4 bases and the J gene lost 1 base, with 14 bases spanning the gap. The DNA of the CDR3 is TGCGCCAGCAGCCCCTCGGGCGGGGGAACTAATGAAAAACTGTTTTTT. Translating it yields CASSPSGGGTNEKLFF.

V is TRBV2 and J is TRBJ2-7; D uncertain. The CDR3 contains 12 residues. Trimming stripped 1 base from V and 10 bases from J, with 11 bases between. The germline V gene has CDR1 SNHLY and CDR2 FYNNEI. CDR3 bases: TGTGCCAGCAGTGAAGGGGTGCAGGTTCAGTACTTC. Translated: CASSEGVQVQYF. The full variable domain, in which reference TRBV2 and TRBJ2-7 provide the parts outside the CDR3, is EPEVTQTPSHQVTQMGQEVILRCVPISNHLYFYWYRQILGQKVEFLVSFYNNEISEKSEIFDDQFSVERPDGSNFTLKIRSTKLEDSAMYFCASSEGVQVQYFGPGTRLTVT.

This sequence joins TRBV11-2 and TRBJ2-1, with D unresolved. Deletions cut 11 bases from V and 4 bases from J, with 12 bases between. The CDR3 runs to 12 residues. The germline gives CDR1 SGHAT, CDR2 FQNNGV. The CDR3 loop is CAVKDEYNEQFF. Here the CDR3 DNA reads TGTGCCGTTAAGGACGAGTACAATGAGCAGTTCTTC.

The chain has TRBV27 and TRBJ2-7, with TRBD1 matching over 8 bases. The CDR3 has 15 residues. Per the germline V gene, CDR1 is MNHEY and CDR2 is SMNVEV (reference sequence). J gave up 0 bases and V 6 bases, and 7 bases lay outside the gene matches. CDR3 sequence reads: CASREQGGYSYEQYF. In DNA, the CDR3 is TGTGCCAGCAGAGAACAGGGGGGTTACTCCTACGAGCAGTACTTC.

The gene calls are TRBV7-6 and TRBJ2-3, with D uncertain. CDR1 and CDR2 (germline): SGHVS, FNYEAQ. The CDR3 length is 13 residues. V gave up 5 bases and J gave up 5 bases, with 11 bases separating them. In DNA form, the CDR3 reads TGTGCCAGCAGCCCCGGACCTGAAGATACGCAGTATTTT. As protein: CASSPGPEDTQYF.

The chain carries TRBV4-3 and TRBJ2-7; TRBD2 matches at 7 bases. With 0 bases clipped from V and 3 bases from J, the junction kept 11 bases outside the gene matches. From germline, CDR1 is LGHNA and CDR2 YSLEER. The CDR3 is 17 residues long. The CDR3 DNA is TGCGCCAGCAGCCAAGATGTAGGGAGGGGAAGGGTCTACGAGCAGTACTTC. This codes for CASSQDVGRGRVYEQYF.

This clone was seen only once. The chain couples TRBV5-1 to TRBJ1-1; a possible D gene is TRBD1 (6 bases). This CDR3 is 14 amino acids long. Germline V gives CDR1 SGHRS, CDR2 YFSETQ. V was cut by 3 bases and J by 5 bases, with 14 bases left in between. The CDR3 DNA reads TGCGCCAGCAGCTCTACAGGGAGTGGTACTGAAGCTTTCTTT. The encoded protein is CASSSTGSGTEAFF.

V gene TRBV4-1 combines with J gene TRBJ2-7; a weak D match, TRBD1 (6 bases). Per the germline V gene, CDR1 is MGHRA and CDR2 is YSYEKL. This CDR3 has 15 residues. The V and J ends lost 0 bases and 3 bases respectively, with 12 bases between them. The CDR3 sequence is CASSQEARTVYEQYF. CDR3 in DNA: TGCGCCAGCAGCCAAGAAGCCAGGACAGTCTACGAGCAGTACTTC.

Details on this clone: Other DNA sequences in the sample encode the same CDR3. V usage is TRBV7-2 and J usage is TRBJ1-1; D not certain. Germline V CDR1 and CDR2: SGHTA, FQGNSA. The CDR3 is 12 amino acids. The ends were cut back, 2 bases at V and 8 bases at J, with 9 bases in the middle. Here the CDR3 reads CASSLLRTEAFF. The DNA for the CDR3 is TGTGCCAGCAGCTTACTGCGCACCGAAGCTTTCTTT. Full variable domain (remainder filled in from reference TRBV7-2 and TRBJ1-1): GAGVSQSPSNKVTEKGKDVELRCDPISGHTALYWYRQSLGQGLEFLIYFQGNSAPDKSGLPSDRFSAERTGGSVSTLTIQRTQQEDSAVYLCASSLLRTEAFFGQGTRLTVV.